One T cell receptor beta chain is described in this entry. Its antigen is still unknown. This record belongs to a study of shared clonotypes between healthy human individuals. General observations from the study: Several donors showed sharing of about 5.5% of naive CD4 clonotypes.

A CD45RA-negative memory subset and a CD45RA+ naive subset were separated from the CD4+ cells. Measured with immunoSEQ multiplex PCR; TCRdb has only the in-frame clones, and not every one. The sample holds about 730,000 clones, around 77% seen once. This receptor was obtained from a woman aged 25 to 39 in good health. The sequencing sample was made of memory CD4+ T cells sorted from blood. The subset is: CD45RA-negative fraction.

The CDR3 DNA reads as TGTGCCAGCAGTTTCCCGGCTGGATTTAATGAAAAACTGTTTTTT. This codes for CASSFPAGFNEKLFF. The chain recombines TRBV28 with TRBJ1-4; D gene uncertain. This CDR3 has 15 residues. The V end was cut by 3 bases, the J end by 4 bases, with 12 bases between. Germline V lookup: CDR1 MDHEN, CDR2 SYDVKM. The full variable domain, rest sourced from reference TRBV28 and TRBJ1-4, is DVKVTQSSRYLVKRTGEKVFLECVQDMDHENMFWYRQDPGLGLRLIYFSYDVKMKEKGDIPEGYSVSREKKERFSLILESASTNQTSMYLCASSFPAGFNEKLFFGSGTQLSVL.